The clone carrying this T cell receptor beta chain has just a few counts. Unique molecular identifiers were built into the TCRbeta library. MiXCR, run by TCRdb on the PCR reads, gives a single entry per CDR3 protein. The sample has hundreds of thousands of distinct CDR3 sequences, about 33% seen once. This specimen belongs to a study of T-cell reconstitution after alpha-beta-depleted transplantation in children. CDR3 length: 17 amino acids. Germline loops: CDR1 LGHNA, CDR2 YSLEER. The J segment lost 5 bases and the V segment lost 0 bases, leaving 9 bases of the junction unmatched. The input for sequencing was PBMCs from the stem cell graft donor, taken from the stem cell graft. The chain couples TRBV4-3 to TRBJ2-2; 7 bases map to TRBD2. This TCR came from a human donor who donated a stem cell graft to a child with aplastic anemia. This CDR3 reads CASSQENYGSGTGELFF. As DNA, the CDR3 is TGCGCCAGCAGCCAAGAAAATTATGGTAGCGGGACCGGGGAGCTGTTTTTT.